Detailed here is one T cell receptor (beta chain). The data derive from a study of blood T cell repertoires in COVID-19. Study context: Samples representing acute and convalescent COVID-19 were sourced from the United States, Italy and Spain. PBMCs, B-cell-depleted T cells, or T cells were the source of the cDNA or gDNA that made up the material.

In the source study's methods: Researchers report that nucleated cell counts were estimated from reference gene primer amplification. Produced via immunoSEQ multiplex PCR; TCRdb's table is partial and in-frame only. Clone size and the V and J calls come from that table; the DNA yielded D and trimming. The sample includes 60,000 to 65,000 clones, under 80% of them seen just once. CDR1 is MNHEY and CDR2 is SVGAGI in the germline V gene. The CDR3 extends over 15 amino acids. Trimming stripped 0 bases from V and 3 bases from J, with 10 bases between. Specimen: peripheral blood. The origin of this receptor is a man aged 55-75 years with acute or convalescent COVID-19. The V call is TRBV6-5, the J call TRBJ2-3, with D tentatively TRBD1 (6 bases). The CDR3 loop is CASSYSGRGTDTQYF. The CDR3 region has the DNA TGTGCCAGCAGTTACTCTGGCAGGGGAACAGATACGCAGTATTTT.